A selection of T cell receptor beta chains follows, all from one sample in a study of blood T cell repertoires in COVID-19. Repertoires were generated with immunoSEQ multiplex PCR, while TCRdb's copy carries only in-frame clones and drops some. The data show approximately 250,000 clones, with 65% to 90% seen just once and 5.1% held by the top ten. The sequenced material came from peripheral blood. Every receptor here comes from a man aged 45-65 years with COVID-19, enrolled during active disease. CDR3s include the opening cysteine and the closing phenylalanine or tryptophan. A D gene is named only where the DNA matches it firmly. Only part of the rows carry a size: once, few, many, or a class if the clone is expanded.

length: 16
size: -
J: TRBJ2-3
V: TRBV3-1/TRBV3-2
D: -
CDR3: CASSQELRGVTDTQYF
DNA: TGTGCCAGCAGCCAAGAGTTGCGGGGAGTCACAGATACGCAGTATTTT

length: 17
size: -
J: TRBJ2-2
V: TRBV5-6
D: -
CDR3: CASSLVRRQQRTGELFF
DNA: TGTGCCAGCAGCTTGGTGAGGCGCCAGCAAAGGACCGGGGAGCTGTTTTTT

length: 15
size: -
J: TRBJ1-5
V: TRBV28
D: TRBD1
CDR3: CASSSDRAINQPQHF
DNA: TGTGCCAGCAGTTCGGACAGGGCTATCAATCAGCCCCAGCATTTT

length: 17
size: -
J: TRBJ2-7
V: TRBV24-1
D: -
CDR3: CATSDFDPTTGTHVEYF
DNA: TGTGCCACCAGTGATTTTGATCCGACGACCGGGACACATGTTGAGTACTTC

length: 13
size: once
J: TRBJ1-3
V: TRBV5-1
D: -
CDR3: CASSQDSGNTIYF
DNA: TGCGCCAGTTCACAAGACTCTGGAAACACCATATATTTT

length: 15
size: -
J: TRBJ2-2
V: TRBV6-5
D: -
CDR3: CASKRLLANTGELFF
DNA: TGTGCCAGCAAAAGATTGTTAGCTAACACCGGGGAGCTGTTTTTT

length: 15
size: -
J: TRBJ2-1
V: TRBV7-9
D: -
CDR3: CASSALGGLDQEQFF
DNA: TGTGCCAGCAGCGCCCTCGGGGGGCTAGATCAAGAGCAGTTCTTC

length: 15
size: -
J: TRBJ1-5
V: TRBV5-8
D: -
CDR3: CASSPRENSNQPQHF
DNA: TGTGCCAGCAGTCCCCGCGAGAATAGCAATCAGCCCCAGCATTTT

length: 15
size: -
J: TRBJ2-7
V: TRBV7-8
D: TRBD1
CDR3: CASSRGQLLSYEQYF
DNA: TGTGCCAGCAGTCGGGGACAGCTACTTTCCTACGAGCAGTACTTC

length: 13
size: few
J: TRBJ2-1
V: TRBV9
D: -
CDR3: CASSVADYNEQFF
DNA: TGTGCCAGCAGCGTAGCAGACTACAATGAGCAGTTCTTC

length: 16
size: -
J: TRBJ2-6
V: TRBV7-9
D: -
CDR3: CASSLARVSGANVLTF
DNA: TGTGCCAGCAGCTTAGCGCGAGTATCTGGGGCCAACGTCCTGACTTTC

length: 16
size: -
J: TRBJ1-6
V: TRBV19
D: TRBD1
CDR3: CASRKDRGWNNSPLHF
DNA: TGTGCCAGTAGGAAGGACAGGGGGTGGAATAATTCACCCCTCCACTTT

length: 17
size: -
J: TRBJ2-3
V: TRBV4-2
D: -
CDR3: CASSQEPQGRVGDTQYF
DNA: TGTGCCAGCAGCCAAGAACCTCAGGGGCGCGTGGGAGATACGCAGTATTTT

length: 17
size: -
J: TRBJ2-3
V: TRBV20-1
D: TRBD2
CDR3: CSASQTSGGGATDTQYF
DNA: TGCAGTGCTAGTCAGACTAGCGGGGGGGGTGCCACAGATACGCAGTATTTT

length: 16
size: -
J: TRBJ2-2
V: TRBV5-4
D: TRBD2
CDR3: CASSSGGLAGTGELFF
DNA: TGTGCCAGCAGCTCGGGAGGTCTAGCGGGGACCGGGGAGCTGTTTTTT

length: 18
size: few
J: TRBJ2-2
V: TRBV7-9
D: TRBD1
CDR3: CASSSRVDRGQNTGELFF
DNA: TGTGCCAGCAGCTCCCGCGTTGACAGGGGGCAGAACACCGGGGAGCTGTTTTTT

length: 14
size: -
J: TRBJ1-2
V: TRBV9
D: -
CDR3: CASSVSNSYYGYTF
DNA: TGTGCCAGCAGCGTATCCAACTCCTATTATGGCTACACCTTC

length: 16
size: -
J: TRBJ1-5
V: TRBV2
D: -
CDR3: CASSEVLTAGNQPQHF
DNA: TGTGCCAGCAGTGAAGTATTGACAGCGGGGAATCAGCCCCAGCATTTT

length: 14
size: -
J: TRBJ1-6
V: TRBV6-5
D: TRBD1
CDR3: CASYQGARNSPLHF
DNA: TGTGCCAGCTACCAGGGGGCACGGAATTCACCCCTCCACTTT

length: 15
size: -
J: TRBJ2-7
V: TRBV5-4
D: TRBD2
CDR3: CASSRTSGGLYEQYF
DNA: TGTGCCAGCAGCAGGACTAGCGGGGGTTTATACGAGCAGTACTTC

length: 14
size: -
J: TRBJ2-1
V: TRBV6-6
D: TRBD1
CDR3: CASSRQGAGNEQFF
DNA: TGTGCCAGCAGTCGGCAGGGGGCCGGTAATGAGCAGTTCTTC

length: 17
size: -
J: TRBJ2-3
V: TRBV18
D: -
CDR3: CASSPQQGLLNTDTQYF
DNA: TGTGCCAGCTCACCACAACAGGGTCTTTTGAACACAGATACGCAGTATTTT

length: 15
size: -
J: TRBJ1-2
V: TRBV2
D: -
CDR3: CASSEHRQGLYGYTF
DNA: TGTGCCAGCAGTGAGCACAGGCAGGGACTCTATGGCTACACCTTC

length: 17
size: -
J: TRBJ1-5
V: TRBV7-3
D: TRBD1
CDR3: CASSLNPSTGDNQPQHF
DNA: TGTGCCAGCAGCTTAAACCCATCTACAGGGGACAATCAGCCCCAGCATTTT

length: 12
size: -
J: TRBJ1-1
V: TRBV3-1/TRBV3-2
D: -
CDR3: CASSRSNTEAFF
DNA: TGTGCCAGCAGCCGGAGTAACACTGAAGCTTTCTTT

length: 15
size: -
J: TRBJ1-5
V: TRBV19
D: TRBD1
CDR3: CASTPPGGQGQPQHF
DNA: TGTGCCAGTACCCCGCCAGGGGGGCAAGGGCAGCCCCAGCATTTT

length: 16
size: few
J: TRBJ2-7
V: TRBV29-1
D: TRBD2
CDR3: CSVRPGTSGGSYEQYF
DNA: TGCAGCGTCCGTCCCGGGACTAGCGGGGGTTCCTACGAGCAGTACTTC

length: 15
size: -
J: TRBJ2-3
V: TRBV15
D: TRBD2
CDR3: CATSRAPGGRNTQYF
DNA: TGTGCCACCAGCAGGGCACCGGGGGGGCGAAATACGCAGTATTTT

length: 14
size: -
J: TRBJ1-4
V: TRBV6-5
D: -
CDR3: CASSPGATNEKLFF
DNA: TGTGCCAGCAGTCCCGGGGCAACTAATGAAAAACTGTTTTTT

length: 15
size: -
J: TRBJ1-5
V: TRBV4-2
D: -
CDR3: CASSQEHTSNQPQHF
DNA: TGTGCCAGCAGCCAAGAACACACTAGCAATCAGCCCCAGCATTTT

length: 14
size: -
J: TRBJ2-7
V: TRBV5-1
D: -
CDR3: CASSLTGRNDEQYF
DNA: TGCGCCAGCAGCTTAACAGGGAGAAACGACGAGCAGTACTTC

length: 14
size: -
J: TRBJ2-7
V: TRBV5-8
D: TRBD2
CDR3: CASSNPWGGYEQYF
DNA: TGTGCCAGCAGCAACCCGTGGGGGGGTTACGAGCAGTACTTC

length: 13
size: -
J: TRBJ1-6
V: TRBV6-5
D: -
CDR3: CASRSHINSPLHF
DNA: TGTGCCAGCAGGTCCCACATCAATTCACCCCTCCACTTT

length: 16
size: -
J: TRBJ2-7
V: TRBV9
D: TRBD2
CDR3: CASSGRTSGGSWEQYF
DNA: TGTGCCAGCAGCGGACGAACCAGCGGGGGGTCGTGGGAGCAGTACTTC

length: 14
size: -
J: TRBJ1-2
V: TRBV6-5
D: TRBD1
CDR3: CASRTGGEYYGYTF
DNA: TGTGCCAGCAGAACAGGGGGTGAATACTATGGCTACACCTTC

length: 13
size: -
J: TRBJ1-2
V: TRBV5-1
D: -
CDR3: CASSLVSDYGYTF
DNA: TGCGCCAGCAGCTTGGTTTCAGACTATGGCTACACCTTC

length: 17
size: -
J: TRBJ1-2
V: TRBV21-1
D: -
CDR3: CASSKRQNFFRVWGDTF
DNA: TGTGCCAGCAGCAAGAGACAGAACTTCTTTAGGGTTTGGGGTGACACCTTC

length: 16
size: once
J: TRBJ2-2
V: TRBV5-1
D: TRBD1
CDR3: CASSPDRAANTGELFF
DNA: TGCGCCAGCAGTCCTGACAGGGCCGCGAACACCGGGGAGCTGTTTTTT

length: 16
size: -
J: TRBJ2-5
V: TRBV7-2
D: TRBD2
CDR3: CASSLTSGGGQETQYF
DNA: TGTGCCAGCAGCTTAACTAGCGGGGGAGGCCAAGAGACCCAGTACTTC

length: 18
size: -
J: TRBJ2-1
V: TRBV2
D: TRBD2
CDR3: CASSEFGTSGSSYNEQFF
DNA: TGTGCCAGCAGTGAATTTGGGACTAGCGGGAGCTCCTACAATGAGCAGTTCTTC

length: 17
size: -
J: TRBJ2-2
V: TRBV4-3
D: TRBD2
CDR3: CASSHPSWGGETGELFF
DNA: TGCGCCAGCAGCCATCCCAGCTGGGGGGGAGAGACCGGGGAGCTGTTTTTT

length: 12
size: -
J: TRBJ2-2
V: TRBV24-1
D: -
CDR3: CATSVDTGELFF
DNA: TGTGCCACCAGTGTCGACACCGGGGAGCTGTTTTTT